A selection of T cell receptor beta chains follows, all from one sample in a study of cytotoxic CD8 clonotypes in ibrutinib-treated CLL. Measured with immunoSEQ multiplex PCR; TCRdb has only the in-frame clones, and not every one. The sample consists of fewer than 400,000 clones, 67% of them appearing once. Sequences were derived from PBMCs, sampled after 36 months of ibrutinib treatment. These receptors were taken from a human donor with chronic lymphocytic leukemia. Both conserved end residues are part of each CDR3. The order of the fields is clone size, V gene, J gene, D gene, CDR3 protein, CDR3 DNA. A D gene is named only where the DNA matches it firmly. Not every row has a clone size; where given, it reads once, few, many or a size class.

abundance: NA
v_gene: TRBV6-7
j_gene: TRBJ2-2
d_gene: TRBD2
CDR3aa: CACRRRIAGGPDTGELFF
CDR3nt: TGTGCCTGCCGCAGAAGGATAGCGGGGGGGCCGGACACCGGGGAGCTGTTTTTT

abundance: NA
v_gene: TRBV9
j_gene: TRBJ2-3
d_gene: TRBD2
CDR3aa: CASSVVYPPSGGTDTQYF
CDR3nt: TGTGCCAGCAGCGTCGTATACCCCCCTAGCGGGGGGACCGATACGCAGTATTTT

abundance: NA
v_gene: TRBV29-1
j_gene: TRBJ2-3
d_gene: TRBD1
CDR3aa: CSHSARDRAPDTQYF
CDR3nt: TGCAGCCATTCCGCGCGGGACAGGGCCCCAGATACGCAGTATTTT

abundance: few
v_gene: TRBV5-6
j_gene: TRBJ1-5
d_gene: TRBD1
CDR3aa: CASSEGQGVLNQPQHF
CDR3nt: TGTGCCAGCAGCGAAGGACAGGGCGTTCTCAATCAGCCCCAGCATTTT

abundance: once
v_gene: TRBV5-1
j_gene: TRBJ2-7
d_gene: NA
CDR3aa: CASSSQAGTVYEQYF
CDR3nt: TGCGCCAGCAGCTCCCAGGCAGGGACGGTCTACGAGCAGTACTTC

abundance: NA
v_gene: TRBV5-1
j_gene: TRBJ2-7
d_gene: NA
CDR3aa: CASSLASGPYEQYF
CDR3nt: TGCGCCAGCAGCTTGGCCTCGGGGCCGTACGAGCAGTACTTC

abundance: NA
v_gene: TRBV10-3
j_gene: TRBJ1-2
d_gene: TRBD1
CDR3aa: CATTYRGLANYGYTF
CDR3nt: TGTGCCACCACCTACAGGGGCCTCGCTAACTATGGCTACACCTTC

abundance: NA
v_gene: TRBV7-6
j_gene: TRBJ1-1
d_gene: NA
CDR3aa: CASSPNPTGNTEAFF
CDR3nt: TGTGCCAGCAGCCCAAACCCCACAGGGAACACTGAAGCTTTCTTT

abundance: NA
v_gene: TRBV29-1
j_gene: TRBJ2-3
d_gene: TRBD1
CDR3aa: CSVLQGADTQYF
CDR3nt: TGCAGCGTTCTTCAGGGGGCAGATACGCAGTATTTT

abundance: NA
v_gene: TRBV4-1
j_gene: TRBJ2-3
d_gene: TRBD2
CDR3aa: CASSQEAVSTGGQVTDTQYF
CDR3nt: TGCGCCAGCAGCCAAGAGGCGGTTTCGACGGGGGGGCAAGTCACAGATACGCAGTATTTT

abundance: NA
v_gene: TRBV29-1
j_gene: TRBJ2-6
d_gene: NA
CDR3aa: CSVAGGVSGANVLTF
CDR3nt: TGCAGCGTTGCGGGCGGGGTCTCTGGGGCCAACGTCCTGACTTTC

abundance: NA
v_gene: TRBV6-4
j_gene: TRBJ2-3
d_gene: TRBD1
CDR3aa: CASRRWDRETDTQYF
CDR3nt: TGTGCCAGCAGACGATGGGACAGGGAGACAGATACGCAGTATTTT

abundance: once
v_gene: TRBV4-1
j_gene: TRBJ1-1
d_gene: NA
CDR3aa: CASSQAPGFMNTEAFF
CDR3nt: TGCGCCAGCAGCCAAGCGCCAGGATTTATGAACACTGAAGCTTTCTTT

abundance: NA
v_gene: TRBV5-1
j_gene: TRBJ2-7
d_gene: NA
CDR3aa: CASSFQGGYEQYF
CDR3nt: TGCGCCAGCAGCTTCCAGGGGGGCTACGAGCAGTACTTC

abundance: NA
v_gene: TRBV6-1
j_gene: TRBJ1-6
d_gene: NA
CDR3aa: CASSEQGHNSPLHF
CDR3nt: TGTGCCAGCAGTGAACAGGGACATAATTCACCCCTCCACTTT

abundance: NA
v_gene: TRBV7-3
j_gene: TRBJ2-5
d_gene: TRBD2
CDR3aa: CASSLIGTSGEETQYF
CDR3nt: TGTGCCAGCAGCTTAATAGGGACTAGCGGGGAAGAGACCCAGTACTTC

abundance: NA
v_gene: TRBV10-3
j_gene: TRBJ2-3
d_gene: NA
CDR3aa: CAIRVTGSTDTQYF
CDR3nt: TGTGCCATCAGGGTGACAGGATCGACAGATACGCAGTATTTT

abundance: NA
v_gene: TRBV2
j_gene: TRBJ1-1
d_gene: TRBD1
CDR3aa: CASNDDRAGWNTEAFF
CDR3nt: TGTGCCAGCAACGATGACAGGGCGGGCTGGAACACTGAAGCTTTCTTT

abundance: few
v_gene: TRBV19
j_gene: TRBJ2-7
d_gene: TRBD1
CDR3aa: CASSVGQGSDEQYF
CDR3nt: TGTGCCAGTAGTGTCGGACAGGGGAGCGACGAGCAGTACTTC

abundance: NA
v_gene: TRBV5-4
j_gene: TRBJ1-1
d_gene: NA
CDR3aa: CASSWEAGEAFF
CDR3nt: TGTGCCAGCAGCTGGGAGGCGGGAGAAGCTTTCTTT

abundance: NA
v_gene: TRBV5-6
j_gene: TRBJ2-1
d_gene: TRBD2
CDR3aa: CASSLATSGRLYNEQFF
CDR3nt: TGTGCCAGCAGCTTGGCGACTAGCGGGAGACTATACAATGAGCAGTTCTTC

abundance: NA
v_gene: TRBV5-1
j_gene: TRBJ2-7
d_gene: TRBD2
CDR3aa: CASSLTSGGIYEQYF
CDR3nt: TGCGCCAGCAGCTTAACTAGCGGGGGCATCTACGAGCAGTACTTC

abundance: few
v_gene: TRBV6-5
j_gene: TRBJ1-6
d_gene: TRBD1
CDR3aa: CASSDRESPLHF
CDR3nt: TGTGCCAGCAGTGACAGGGAGTCACCCCTCCACTTT

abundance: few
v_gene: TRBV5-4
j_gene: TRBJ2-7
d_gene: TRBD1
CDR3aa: CASSLTGAAYEQYF
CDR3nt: TGTGCCAGCAGCCTAACAGGGGCTGCCTACGAGCAGTACTTC

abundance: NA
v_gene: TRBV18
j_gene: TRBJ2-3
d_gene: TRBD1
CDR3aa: CASSPDRGQGTQYF
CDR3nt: TGTGCCAGCTCACCGGACAGGGGTCAGGGTACGCAGTATTTT

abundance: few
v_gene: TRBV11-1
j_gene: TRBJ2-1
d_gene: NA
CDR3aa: CASSFTGYEQFF
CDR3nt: TGTGCCAGCAGCTTTACGGGGTATGAGCAGTTCTTC

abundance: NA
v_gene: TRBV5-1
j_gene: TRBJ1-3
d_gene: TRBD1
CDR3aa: CASSSGGQGFSGNTIYF
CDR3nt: TGCGCCAGCAGCTCGGGGGGACAGGGATTCTCTGGAAACACCATATATTTT

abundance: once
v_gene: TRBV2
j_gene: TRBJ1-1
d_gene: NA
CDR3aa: CASLDSGLTTTEAFF
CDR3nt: TGTGCCAGCCTGGACTCGGGGCTCACGACCACTGAAGCTTTCTTT

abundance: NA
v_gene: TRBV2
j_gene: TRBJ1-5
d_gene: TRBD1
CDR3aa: CASSVTGGGWPQHF
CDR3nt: TGTGCCAGCAGCGTAACAGGGGGAGGGTGGCCCCAGCATTTT

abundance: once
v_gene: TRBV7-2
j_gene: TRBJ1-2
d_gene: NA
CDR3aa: CASSLGTGSYGYTF
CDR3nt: TGTGCCAGCAGCTTGGGTACAGGATCCTATGGCTACACCTTC

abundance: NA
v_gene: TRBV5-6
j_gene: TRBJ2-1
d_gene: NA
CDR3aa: CASSLGPQNEQFF
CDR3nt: TGTGCCAGCAGCTTGGGACCCCAGAATGAGCAGTTCTTC